One sample yielded the 19 T cell receptor beta chains listed below, sequenced in a study of blood T cell repertoires in COVID-19. TCRdb keeps only in-frame clones here, not all; method: immunoSEQ multiplex PCR. The sample holds about 160,000 clones, around four fifths seen once. Sample: peripheral blood. The receptors here all came from a man in his 70s with acute or convalescent COVID-19.

The chain has TRBV11-2 and TRBJ1-1; D is uncertain. The CDR3 runs 11 residues. V was cut by 5 bases and J by 11 bases, with 12 bases left in between. In germline, CDR1 is SGHAT, CDR2 FQNNGV. CDR3 loop: CASSAAGFAFF. The CDR3 region has the DNA TGTGCCAGCAGCGCTGCGGGGTTCGCTTTCTTT.

This clone was picked up a small number of times. The chain is built from TRBV11-3 and TRBJ2-7, with 8 bases matching TRBD2. Trimming removed 3 bases from V and 2 bases from J; junction bases left unmatched: 6. The germline gives CDR1 SGHNT, CDR2 YENEEA. This CDR3 is 15 amino acids long. The CDR3 sequence is CASSFRAGETYEQYF. For the CDR3, the DNA is TGTGCCAGCAGCTTCCGAGCGGGAGAGACCTACGAGCAGTACTTC.

The V call is TRBV6-1, the J call TRBJ2-7; 8 positions agree with TRBD2. J gave up 6 bases and V 3 bases, and 1 base lay outside the gene matches. The CDR3 is made up of 12 amino acids. Germline V gives CDR1 MNHNS, CDR2 SASEGT. CDR3 nucleotide sequence: TGTGCCAGCAGTGACGGGACTAGCGAGCAGTACTTC. It codes for CASSDGTSEQYF.

This clone was seen at least ten times. The DNA for the CDR3 is TGTGCCAGCAGTGAAGGTGGTCAGGGGGCGAAGAGCAATCAGCCCCAGCATTTT. Protein: CASSEGGQGAKSNQPQHF. The chain joins TRBV6-1 to TRBJ1-5, with TRBD1 matching 8 bases. With V trimmed by 1 base and J by 1 base, 9 bases remained unmatched. Germline CDR1 MNHNS, CDR2 SASEGT. The CDR3 totals 18 residues.

This clone was seen a handful of times. This sequence joins TRBV6-1 and TRBJ1-5, with no clear D. Germline CDR1 and CDR2: MNHNS and SASEGT. Trimming took off 0 bases at V and 6 bases at J, with 15 bases between the two ends. This CDR3 comprises 16 residues. CDR3 DNA: TGTGCCAGCAGTGAAGCAGCACAGCGGGCCTTTCAGCCCCAGCATTTT. It yields the protein CASSEAAQRAFQPQHF.

This clone was seen a single time. This chain uses TRBV5-8 with TRBJ2-5, with 10 bases that match TRBD2. Per germline, CDR1 SGHTS and CDR2 YDEGEE. Trimming at V came to 4 bases and at J to 1 base, leaving 4 bases not matched to a gene. The CDR3 is 15 residues long. The CDR3 nucleotides are TGTGCCAGCAGCCGTAGCGGGGGGTCCCAAGAGACCCAGTACTTC. Translated: CASSRSGGSQETQYF.

This clone was recorded a few times. The genes are TRBV7-2 and TRBJ2-2; perhaps TRBD1 as D (5 bases). This CDR3 region has 15 residues. V was pared by 5 bases and J by 4 bases, with 14 bases between. Per the germline V gene, CDR1 is SGHTA and CDR2 is FQGNSA. Here the CDR3 DNA reads TGTGCCAGCAGCCTCAACAGTAGGGGCACCGGGGAGCTGTTTTTT. Amino acids: CASSLNSRGTGELFF.

This chain uses TRBV11-2 with TRBJ2-3; D may be TRBD2 (6 bases). Germline values: CDR1 SGHAT, CDR2 FQNNGV. This CDR3 region has 13 residues. Trimming stripped 6 bases from V and 5 bases from J, with 12 bases between. CDR3: CASRASGRDTQYF. The CDR3 DNA reads as TGTGCCAGCAGGGCCTCCGGGAGAGATACGCAGTATTTT.

CDR3 in DNA: TGTGCCAGCAGTTACTCTAGCGGGCCAGTCTACAATGAGCAGTTCTTC. The encoded protein is CASSYSSGPVYNEQFF. V and J are TRBV2 and TRBJ2-1, with TRBD2 identical over 8 bases. The CDR3 loop spans 16 amino acids. The germline CDR1 and CDR2 sequences are SNHLY and FYNNEI. Unmatched junction bases numbered 9, after V lost 5 bases and J lost 3 bases.

This chain links TRBV5-4 with TRBJ2-3, with 8 nucleotides matching TRBD2. CDR1 is SGHNT and CDR2 is YYREEE in the germline V gene (reference sequence). The V segment lost 4 bases and the J segment 0 bases; nucleotides outside the gene matches: 7. The CDR3 sequence is 16 residues long. CDR3 bases: TGTGCCAGCAGCCTTTCCGGGAGGGGGAGCACAGATACGCAGTATTTT. Its translation is CASSLSGRGSTDTQYF.

This clone was recorded once. This chain links TRBV10-3 with TRBJ2-7; 10 positions agree with TRBD2. CDR1 and CDR2 (germline): ENHRY, SYGVKD. V lost 6 bases to trimming and J lost 5 bases; unmatched junction nucleotides: 7. The CDR3 consists of 14 residues. The CDR3 DNA follows: TGTGCCATCAGAGACCTAGCGGGAGTGAACGAGCAGTACTTC. Translated, it gives CAIRDLAGVNEQYF.

The chain employs TRBV3-1 (or the pseudogene TRBV3-2) and TRBJ2-3; 7 bases line up with TRBD1. Germline CDR1 is LGHDT and CDR2 is YNNKEL (reference sequence). This CDR3 contains 15 residues. Trimming took 5 bases from V and 0 from J; bases not matched to a gene: 5. The CDR3 nucleotides read TGTGCCAGCAGCGTCCGGGACAGTAGCACAGATACGCAGTATTTT. The encoded protein is CASSVRDSSTDTQYF.

This clone has a handful of counts. V and J are TRBV9 and TRBJ2-1, with D perhaps TRBD2 (5 bases). Germline assignment: CDR1 SGDLS and CDR2 YYNGEE. The length of the CDR3 is 15 residues. V was shortened by 2 bases and J by 9 bases, with 18 bases between the two germline ends. The CDR3 sequence: CASSVTLAGKGEQFF. CDR3 nucleotides: TGTGCCAGCAGCGTTACTCTAGCTGGGAAGGGTGAGCAGTTCTTC.

V gene TRBV6-1 combines with J gene TRBJ1-1; the match to TRBD1 covers 8 bases. The CDR3 is 14 amino acids. The V segment lost 2 bases and the J segment 5 bases; nucleotides outside the gene matches: 4. Germline CDR1 reads MNHNS; CDR2 reads SASEGT. CDR3 DNA sequence: TGTGCCAGCAGTGAATCAGGGGGCTTTACTGAAGCTTTCTTT. Its translation is CASSESGGFTEAFF.

This chain joins TRBV6-4 and TRBJ1-3; no firm D call. Germline V gives CDR1 MRHNA, CDR2 SNTAGT. V was shortened by 6 bases and J by 0 bases, with 6 bases between the two germline ends. This CDR3 spans 13 amino acids. The CDR3 here is CASSVFSGNTIYF. CDR3 in DNA: TGTGCCAGCAGCGTGTTCTCTGGAAACACCATATATTTT.

The rearrangement uses TRBV7-8 and TRBJ2-3; D call uncertain. The V end was cut by 3 bases, the J end by 3 bases, with 10 bases between. CDR1 and CDR2 from the germline V gene are SGHVS and FQNEAQ. CDR3 length: 14 amino acids. The CDR3, as DNA: TGTGCCAGCAGCTTGGTTGTTCGGACAGATACGCAGTATTTT. Its translation is CASSLVVRTDTQYF. Filled out from reference TRBV7-8 and TRBJ2-3, the complete variable domain reads GAGVSQSPRYKVAKRGQDVALRCDPISGHVSLFWYQQALGQGPEFLTYFQNEAQLDKSGLPSDRFFAERPEGSVSTLKIQRTQQEDSAVYLCASSLVVRTDTQYFGPGTRLTVL.

The chain has TRBV2 and TRBJ1-5, with D perhaps matching TRBD1 (6 bases). The length of the CDR3 is 15 residues. Trimming pared 4 bases from V and 9 bases from J, leaving 19 bases between. CDR1 SNHLY and CDR2 FYNNEI come from the germline V gene. The CDR3 sequence is CASSASLQGRTPQHF. The DNA for the CDR3 is TGTGCCAGCAGTGCGTCCCTTCAGGGGCGGACGCCCCAGCATTTT.

This clone was counted a single time. V and J are TRBV5-1 and TRBJ2-7, with TRBD1 matching over 8 bases. The CDR3 loop spans 14 amino acids. Trimming cost V 0 bases and J 4 bases; bases outside gene matches: 3. CDR1 and CDR2 from the germline V gene are SGHRS and YFSETQ. The CDR3 here is CASSLGQGFYEQYF. DNA of the CDR3: TGCGCCAGCAGCTTGGGACAGGGGTTTTACGAGCAGTACTTC.

The V and J genes are TRBV19 and TRBJ1-2; TRBD1 might be the D (5 bases). This CDR3 spans 16 amino acids. Trimming pared 3 bases from V and 1 base from J, leaving 15 bases between. CDR1 and CDR2 (germline): LNHDA, SQIVND (reference sequence). CDR3 protein: CASSMDPGVFNYGYTF. CDR3 in DNA: TGTGCCAGTAGTATGGACCCGGGGGTATTTAACTATGGCTACACCTTC.